This T cell receptor beta chain appears in the sequencing data of a study of blood T cell repertoires in COVID-19. Study in general: COVID-19 samples from acute and convalescent phases originated in the United States, Italy and Spain. PBMCs, B-cell-depleted T cells, or T cells were the source of the cDNA or gDNA that made up the material.

Per the original methods: Reference gene primer amplification gave estimated nucleated cell counts. Some clones are missing from TCRdb's copy, which holds only in-frame ones; the method was immunoSEQ multiplex PCR. From that table come the V and J calls and clone size; the DNA was used to work out D and trimming. The sample holds just under 40,000 clones, 79% seen once. Germline CDR1 is MNHEY and CDR2 is SMNVEV (reference sequence). Trimming took 8 bases from V and 0 from J, leaving 20 bases between them. The CDR3 spans 18 residues. The rearrangement links TRBV27 to TRBJ2-6, with D perhaps matching TRBD2 (6 bases). The specimen was peripheral blood. The clonotype comes from a man in his 70s with acute or convalescent COVID-19. CDR3 sequence (DNA): TGTGCCAGCGGCCCCCTCGAGGCGGGGATCTCTGGGGCCAACGTCCTGACTTTC. Its translation: CASGPLEAGISGANVLTF.